These T cell receptor beta chains were read from a single sample in a study of blood T cell repertoires in COVID-19. Using immunoSEQ multiplex PCR, the repertoire was profiled, and TCRdb retains in-frame clones only, with some absent. The repertoire includes 140,000 to 150,000 clones, 80% to 90% of them detected once, and approximately 3.6% sits in the top ten. The sequencing sample was made of PBMCs or T cells enriched from blood (not recorded which). These receptors were collected from a woman between 50 and 59 years old with acute COVID-19. CDR3s include the opening cysteine and the closing phenylalanine or tryptophan. The order of the fields is CDR3 length, V gene, J gene, CDR3 protein.

17	TRBV5-1	TRBJ1-1	CASSFSPGTGPDTEAFF
14	TRBV30	TRBJ2-7	CAWSPGTGLVEQYF
13	TRBV12-3/TRBV12-4	TRBJ1-1	CASSPSGFGEAFF
16	TRBV4-3	TRBJ2-7	CASSQALAGGSGEQYF
15	TRBV6-5	TRBJ2-1	CAVLTRTSGTGIQFF
14	TRBV18	TRBJ2-1	CASSRGQDRNEQFF
15	TRBV19	TRBJ2-5	CASSYQAGDSETQYF
14	TRBV2	TRBJ1-2	CASRRGGSNYGYTF
15	TRBV18	TRBJ2-3	CASSGGVDGTDTQYF
13	TRBV19	TRBJ1-2	CASSPQGVYGYTF
16	TRBV7-9	TRBJ1-2	CASSPSGQLANYGYTF
11	TRBV27	TRBJ1-1	CASRANTEAFF
19	TRBV11-2	TRBJ2-3	CASTEDGTSGSLITDTQYF
18	TRBV6-2/TRBV6-3	TRBJ1-1	CASSYSASGAALTDEAFF
15	TRBV27	TRBJ2-2	CASSSRDRSTGELFF
16	TRBV7-6	TRBJ2-6	CASSLTSGTGANVLTF
16	TRBV24-1	TRBJ1-4	CATNLGWTGGHEKLFF
15	TRBV21-1	TRBJ2-7	CASSKVMGHPYEQYF
15	TRBV4-3	TRBJ2-2	CASSQGGTGEGRLFF
17	TRBV19	TRBJ1-2	CASSLQPTGTYNYGYTF
13	TRBV6-5	TRBJ1-2	CASSWKDRGGYTF
15	TRBV27	TRBJ2-1	CASSETSGSTYEQFF
15	TRBV5-1	TRBJ1-1	CASSSGLPPNTEAFF
16	TRBV7-6	TRBJ2-5	CASSFEAGGRGETQYF
11	TRBV3-1/TRBV3-2	TRBJ2-7	CASRGASEQYF
16	TRBV21-1	TRBJ1-2	CASSQQRYRLPYGYTF
14	TRBV28	TRBJ1-2	CASTLGGTNYGYTF
13	TRBV19	TRBJ1-2	CASSSQANYGYTF
16	TRBV7-9	TRBJ2-5	CASSPRSSGREETQYF
14	TRBV7-8	TRBJ2-7	CASSSGTHSYEQYF
15	TRBV5-1	TRBJ1-1	CASSFGTGEGTEAFF
17	TRBV11-2	TRBJ1-3	CASSLERAGAHGNTIYF
19	TRBV7-9	TRBJ2-7	CASSLDRASAVRSSYEQYF
17	TRBV7-9	TRBJ1-2	CASSSVNREGANYGYTF
16	TRBV7-3	TRBJ2-3	CASSLNPRGGTDTQYF
14	TRBV7-3	TRBJ2-1	CASSATRGQGEQFF
13	TRBV11-2	TRBJ2-2	CASSLANTGELFF
15	TRBV7-3	TRBJ2-2	CASSRRTGGSGELFF
16	TRBV15	TRBJ1-3	CATSRDYSGAGNTIYF
13	TRBV7-8	TRBJ2-3	CASSPPLADTQYF
17	TRBV30	TRBJ1-1	CAWSHPGGVIGNTEAFF
13	TRBV6-5	TRBJ2-2	CASSQLDTGELFF
14	TRBV28	TRBJ1-2	CASRVAGEESGYTF
15	TRBV7-9	TRBJ1-4	CASSLISGQDSGLFF
13	TRBV18	TRBJ1-1	CASSPGQDQAAFF
11	TRBV20-1	TRBJ1-1	CSARGYTEAFF
13	TRBV11-2	TRBJ1-2	CASSRGQEDGYTF
15	TRBV27	TRBJ1-3	CASRQGAAAGNTIYF
15	TRBV25-1	TRBJ1-4	CASSEPTTGVEKLFF
17	TRBV28	TRBJ1-6	CASSPGGLSSYNSPLHF
14	TRBV3-1/TRBV3-2	TRBJ1-6	CASSQGGADSPLHF
11	TRBV5-1	TRBJ2-1	CASSFVNEQFF
12	TRBV5-1	TRBJ1-2	CASSSGEGGYTF
14	TRBV2	TRBJ1-1	CASSDMTGDTEAFF
13	TRBV29-1	TRBJ2-4	CSGASGSGDIQYF
13	TRBV6-5	TRBJ2-1	CASSLAGENEQFF
15	TRBV28	TRBJ2-7	CASSFTYLMGNEQYF
14	TRBV5-1	TRBJ2-3	CASSLGLPTDTQYF
13	TRBV29-1	TRBJ2-2	CSVELSNTGELFF